Listed below are T cell receptor beta chains from one sample, sequenced in a study of early T cells in non-severe SARS-CoV-2 infection. TCRdb independently ran MiXCR on the 5' RACE reads; one entry per CDR3 protein. The sample lists around 89,000 distinct CDR3 sequences, approximately 14% occurring once. Sequenced material: whole blood. These receptors originate from an adult who was a healthcare worker with PCR-confirmed SARS-CoV-2 infection or an uninfected control (not recorded which). Each CDR3 is given with its conserved first and last residue. A D gene is named only where the DNA matches it firmly. The size field is filled for only some rows; it gives once, few, many or a size class.

TRBV3-1,TRBJ2-6,NA,few,CASTQLGSRSGANVLTF,TGTGCCAGCACCCAGCTTGGCTCCAGATCTGGGGCCAACGTCCTGACTTTC
TRBV20-1,TRBJ1-1,NA,few,CSASYRQAFF,TGCAGTGCTAGTTACAGGCAAGCTTTCTTT
TRBV4-1,TRBJ2-5,NA,NA,CASRRTPGGLQETQYF,TGCGCCAGCAGGCGGACGCCCGGGGGCCTCCAAGAGACCCAGTACTTC
TRBV12-3/TRBV12-4,TRBJ1-3,NA,NA,CASSWAFSGNTIYF,TGTGCCAGCAGTTGGGCCTTCTCTGGAAACACCATATATTTT
TRBV12-3/TRBV12-4,TRBJ2-2,NA,NA,CASSKLGSGSGELFF,TGTGCCAGCAGCAAACTAGGTTCAGGATCCGGGGAGCTGTTTTTT
TRBV15,TRBJ2-5,NA,NA,CATSRISGETQYF,TGTGCCACCAGCAGGATATCCGGAGAGACCCAGTACTTC
TRBV7-8,TRBJ2-5,TRBD2,NA,CASSPGTSGIKETQYF,TGTGCCAGCAGCCCTGGTACTAGCGGGATAAAAGAGACCCAGTACTTC
TRBV28,TRBJ1-2,NA,few,CASAQPKGHGYTF,TGTGCCAGCGCTCAACCAAAAGGGCATGGCTACACCTTC
TRBV11-3,TRBJ2-1,NA,NA,CASSLDRPPFAHNEQFF,TGTGCCAGCAGCCTAGACAGACCCCCCTTTGCTCACAATGAGCAGTTCTTC
TRBV12-3/TRBV12-4,TRBJ2-3,TRBD2,few,CASSQRLAGTDTQYF,TGTGCCAGCAGCCAGAGACTAGCGGGGACAGATACGCAGTATTTT
TRBV5-1,TRBJ1-6,TRBD1,NA,CASSEDRVGSPLHF,TGCGCCAGCAGCGAGGACAGGGTGGGTTCACCCCTCCACTTT
TRBV5-1,TRBJ2-2,NA,few,CASSLDPGGGVTGELFF,TGCGCCAGCAGCTTGGATCCTGGGGGCGGTGTAACCGGGGAGCTGTTTTTT
TRBV11-1,TRBJ2-5,NA,many,CASSYRRRQARQTQYF,TGTGCCAGCAGCTACCGCCGCCGACAGGCACGGCAGACCCAGTACTTC
TRBV11-1,TRBJ2-3,NA,NA,CASSLASVTDTQYF,TGTGCCAGCAGCTTAGCCTCGGTAACAGATACGCAGTATTTT
TRBV18,TRBJ2-3,TRBD1,NA,CASSRGAGQATDTQYF,TGTGCCAGCTCACGGGGTGCAGGACAGGCCACAGATACGCAGTATTTT
TRBV12-3/TRBV12-4,TRBJ1-5,TRBD1,NA,CASSPTGGSNQPQHF,TGTGCCAGCAGCCCGACAGGGGGAAGCAATCAGCCCCAGCATTTT
TRBV24-1,TRBJ2-3,NA,NA,CATSDRLGTDTQYF,TGTGCCACCAGTGACAGGCTAGGCACAGATACGCAGTATTTT
TRBV12-3/TRBV12-4,TRBJ1-4,NA,many,CASSLEGAATNEKLFF,TGTGCCAGCAGTTTAGAGGGCGCCGCAACTAATGAAAAACTGTTTTTT
TRBV5-1,TRBJ2-5,TRBD1,NA,CASSPFGDREETQYF,TGCGCCAGCAGCCCGTTCGGGGACAGGGAAGAGACCCAGTACTTC
TRBV12-3/TRBV12-4,TRBJ2-1,NA,many,CATIAEGSRDEQFF,TGTGCCACTATAGCGGAGGGGTCTCGTGATGAGCAGTTCTTC
TRBV5-1,TRBJ2-3,NA,NA,CASSLDAYTQYF,TGCGCCAGCAGCTTGGACGCGTATACGCAGTATTTT
TRBV4-1,TRBJ1-4,NA,many,CASSQERGEKLFF,TGCGCCAGCAGCCAAGAGAGGGGCGAAAAACTGTTTTTT
TRBV7-9,TRBJ2-4,TRBD1,few,CATGQKNIQYF,TGTGCCACGGGACAGAAAAACATTCAGTACTTC
TRBV10-3,TRBJ1-6,TRBD1,NA,CAISDTGGAADSPLHF,TGTGCCATCAGTGACACAGGGGGGGCTGCGGATTCACCCCTCCACTTT
TRBV6-1,TRBJ2-3,NA,NA,CASSSGGSSDTQYF,TGTGCCAGCAGTAGTGGGGGCAGCTCAGATACGCAGTATTTT
TRBV12-3/TRBV12-4,TRBJ2-1,TRBD2,many,CASSPRTSDNEQFF,TGTGCCAGCAGTCCTCGGACTAGCGACAATGAGCAGTTCTTC
TRBV5-1,TRBJ1-3,NA,NA,CASRRGGSGNTIYF,TGCGCCAGCAGGCGGGGAGGTTCGGGAAACACCATATATTTT
TRBV6-2/TRBV6-3,TRBJ1-6,NA,many,CASSDPGPQNSPLHF,TGTGCCAGCAGCGACCCCGGCCCTCAGAATTCACCCCTCCACTTT
TRBV15,TRBJ1-2,NA,few,CATRPDGANYGYTF,TGTGCCACCAGACCGGACGGGGCAAACTATGGCTACACCTTC
TRBV6-6,TRBJ2-5,NA,NA,CASSPGRIIRSSETQYF,TGTGCCAGCAGTCCGGGACGGATCATAAGATCGTCGGAGACCCAGTACTTC
TRBV29-1,TRBJ2-5,NA,few,CSVNSRLTEETQYF,TGCAGCGTCAACAGTAGGCTGACAGAAGAGACCCAGTACTTC
TRBV29-1,TRBJ2-2,NA,NA,CSGTDWGTGELFF,TGCAGCGGGACTGACTGGGGTACCGGGGAGCTGTTTTTT
TRBV10-2,TRBJ1-1,NA,many,CASSDPGSTEAFF,TGCGCCAGCAGCGACCCAGGCAGCACTGAAGCTTTCTTT
TRBV20-1,TRBJ1-2,NA,many,CSARWNSGYGYTF,TGCAGTGCTCGCTGGAACAGTGGCTATGGCTACACCTTC